The 30 T cell receptor beta chains presented below share a single source sample, sequenced in a study of response to subunit inactivated influenza vaccine. Via MiXCR, TCRdb re-called the RT-PCR reads, giving one row per CDR3 protein. The sample lists under 950,000 distinct CDR3 sequences, around 20% occurring once. The specimen comprised PBMCs from blood, sampled roughly 5 days after vaccination. All receptors come from a man between 45 and 60 years old who received an inactivated influenza vaccine.

The CDR3 nucleotides read TGTGCCAGCAGCTTAGGGGACAGCGAGCAGTACTTC. The encoded protein is CASSLGDSEQYF. V gene TRBV7-9 combines with J gene TRBJ2-7; 7 nucleotides match TRBD1. The CDR3 spans 12 residues. Germline V gives CDR1 SEHNR, CDR2 FQNEAQ (reference sequence). J lost 6 bases, V lost 1 base, and 0 bases had no gene match.

In its sample, this clonotype was seen once. A much larger clone differs by one base, so this may be a read error. No conserved phenylalanine or tryptophan ends this CDR3, so it is likely a read error. The chain is built from TRBV12-3 or TRBV12-4 and TRBJ1-1; TRBD1 matches at 8 bases. Trimming took 4 bases from V and 4 from J; bases not matched to a gene: 5. The CDR3 covers 14 residues. In DNA form, the CDR3 reads TGTGCCAGCAGTTCCTGGACAGGGAGCACTGAAGCTTTCTTA. Amino acids: CASSSWTGSTEAFL.

This clonotype was seen at least ten times. The chain links TRBV5-1 to TRBJ2-1; D is unclear. Germline V gene lookup returns CDR1 SGHRS and CDR2 YFSETQ. V lost 3 bases to trimming and J lost 2 bases, with 9 bases between them. The CDR3 runs to 14 residues. The CDR3 nucleotides read TGCGCCAGCAGCTACCGGGCTCCCTACAATGAGCAGTTCTTC. Protein sequence: CASSYRAPYNEQFF. Combining the CDR3 with reference TRBV5-1 and TRBJ2-1 gives the whole variable domain KAGVTQTPRYLIKTRGQQVTLSCSPISGHRSVSWYQQTPGQGLQFLFEYFSETQRNKGNFPGRFSGRQFSNSRSEMNVSTLELGDSALYLCASSYRAPYNEQFFGPGTRLTVL.

This clonotype was counted only a few times. The gene calls are TRBV7-7 and TRBJ2-7, with 8 nucleotides matching TRBD2. The CDR3 has 14 amino acids. The germline V gene encodes CDR1 SSHAT and CDR2 FNYEAQ (reference sequence). Trimming cost V 5 bases and J 2 bases; bases outside gene matches: 5. For the CDR3, the DNA is TGTGCCAGCAGCCCGGGACTAGAAGCCTACGAGCAGTACTTC. Translated: CASSPGLEAYEQYF.

This chain connects TRBV12-3 or TRBV12-4 to TRBJ2-5; TRBD1 is a possible D gene (6 bases). Trimming removed 5 bases at V and 5 bases at J, with 12 bases between. This CDR3 spans 13 amino acids. CDR3 in amino acids: CASSGGPRETQYF. Here the CDR3 DNA reads TGTGCCAGCAGTGGGGGCCCTCGGGAGACCCAGTACTTC.

The J gene is TRBJ2-5, the V gene TRBV12-3 or TRBV12-4; 7 bases are shared with TRBD2. Trimming cost V 2 bases and J 10 bases; bases outside gene matches: 10. The CDR3 extends over 14 amino acids. The CDR3 bases are TGTGCCAGCAGTTTACGACAAGCTGCGGGGGACCAGTACTTC. Protein sequence: CASSLRQAAGDQYF.

This chain links TRBV20-1 with TRBJ2-5; 12 nucleotides agree with TRBD2. The CDR3 is 16 amino acids. CDR1 is DFQATT and CDR2 is SNEGSKA in the germline V gene (reference sequence). Trimming cost V 0 bases and J 0 bases; bases outside gene matches: 2. Here the CDR3 reads CSARERLAGDQETQYF. Written as DNA, the CDR3 is TGCAGTGCTAGAGAAAGACTAGCGGGGGACCAAGAGACCCAGTACTTC.

V gene TRBV9 combines with J gene TRBJ1-4; D uncertain. The germline gives CDR1 SGDLS, CDR2 YYNGEE. The CDR3 totals 15 residues. Trimming pared 2 bases from V and 7 bases from J, leaving 15 bases between. CDR3 region: CASSVGYRPFEKLFF. In DNA form, the CDR3 reads TGTGCCAGCAGCGTGGGATATCGACCCTTTGAAAAACTGTTTTTT.

This clonotype was observed a handful of times. This chain links TRBV24-1 with TRBJ2-7; TRBD1 aligns across 8 bases. This CDR3 region has 17 residues. V lost 4 bases to trimming and J lost 2 bases; unmatched junction nucleotides: 12. Germline CDR1 reads KGHDR; CDR2 reads SFDVKD. CDR3 sequence (DNA): TGTGCCACCAGTGACCCCGCCTTGGACAGGGATCCCTACGAGCAGTACTTC. Its protein product is CATSDPALDRDPYEQYF.

This chain uses TRBV4-1 with TRBJ1-4; D might be TRBD1 (6 bases). This CDR3 contains 15 residues. Per germline, CDR1 MGHRA and CDR2 YSYEKL. V was pared by 4 bases and J by 1 base, with 10 bases between. CDR3 sequence (DNA): TGCGCCAGCAGCCCACCGGGACAAACTAATGAAAAACTGTTTTTT. Translating gives CASSPPGQTNEKLFF.

Only a few counts were recorded for this clonotype. This chain connects TRBV4-2 to TRBJ2-3; 8 nucleotides agree with TRBD1. The CDR3 totals 15 residues. The ends lost 3 bases at V and 2 bases at J; junction bases unmatched: 4. Germline lookup yields CDR1 LGHNA and CDR2 YNFKEQ. The CDR3 loop is CASSHDRGVTDTQYF. DNA of the CDR3: TGTGCCAGCAGCCACGACAGGGGTGTCACAGATACGCAGTATTTT.

This chain joins TRBV12-3 or TRBV12-4 and TRBJ1-4, with D tentatively TRBD1 (6 bases). The ends were cut back, 5 bases at V and 8 bases at J, with 18 bases in the middle. CDR3 length equals 15 residues. CDR3 coding DNA: TGTGCCAGCAGTGGAGGGGGGGCTCCCGGCGAAAAACTGTTTTTT. This codes for CASSGGGAPGEKLFF.

This clonotype was counted between two and nine times. CDR3 nucleotide sequence: TGTGCCAGCAGTCCCGCCGGGACTAGCGCATACAATGAGCAGTTCTTC. Amino acids: CASSPAGTSAYNEQFF. V gene TRBV27 combines with J gene TRBJ2-1, with 10 bases matching TRBD2. CDR1 and CDR2 (germline): MNHEY, SMNVEV (reference sequence). This CDR3 contains 16 residues. V was clipped by 5 bases and J by 4 bases; unmatched bases: 8.

This clonotype has at least ten counts. The chain has TRBV7-2 and TRBJ2-7; 8 nucleotides agree with TRBD1. V shed 2 bases, J shed 2 bases, and the junction held 5 bases outside the gene matches. Germline-derived CDR1 and CDR2 are SGHTA and FQGNSA. The CDR3 length is 15 residues. The CDR3: CASSLQGAATYEQYF. The CDR3 nucleotides are TGTGCCAGCAGCTTACAGGGGGCGGCAACCTACGAGCAGTACTTC. The full variable domain, with the rest looked up from reference TRBV7-2 and TRBJ2-7, is GAGVSQSPSNKVTEKGKDVELRCDPISGHTALYWYRQSLGQGLEFLIYFQGNSAPDKSGLPSDRFSAERTGGSVSTLTIQRTQQEDSAVYLCASSLQGAATYEQYFGPGTRLTVT.

The V gene is TRBV6-2 or TRBV6-3, the J gene TRBJ2-5; 7 bases map to TRBD1. The CDR3 extends over 13 amino acids. J lost 5 bases, V lost 5 bases, and 5 bases had no gene match. CDR1 and CDR2 from the germline V gene are MNHEY and SVGEGT. For the CDR3, the DNA is TGTGCCAGCAGTCCACAGGGGAAGGAGACCCAGTACTTC. It is translated as CASSPQGKETQYF.

The CDR3: CATSDISGRATDTQYF. CDR3 coding DNA: TGTGCCACCAGTGACATTAGCGGGAGGGCCACAGATACGCAGTATTTT. The chain links TRBV24-1 to TRBJ2-3; 11 nucleotides line up with TRBD2. This CDR3 contains 16 residues. Germline V gives CDR1 KGHDR, CDR2 SFDVKD. V gave up 4 bases and J gave up 2 bases; unmatched junction bases: 4.

V is TRBV27 and J is TRBJ2-5; unclear D gene. The CDR3 runs to 13 residues. Trimming took 5 bases from V and 2 from J, leaving 9 bases between them. Germline CDR1 is MNHEY and CDR2 is SMNVEV (reference sequence). CDR3 nucleotides: TGTGCCAGCAGTCCCGTCCCTCAAGAGACCCAGTACTTC. It yields the protein CASSPVPQETQYF.

This sequence joins TRBV20-1 and TRBJ2-1; 8 bases agree with TRBD2. The CDR3 loop spans 16 amino acids. CDR1 and CDR2 from the germline V gene are DFQATT and SNEGSKA (reference sequence). Unmatched junction bases numbered 8, after V lost 3 bases and J lost 1 base. DNA of the CDR3: TGCAGTGCTAGCCCCCTGGGCGGGAGGTCCTACAATGAGCAGTTCTTC. It translates to CSASPLGGRSYNEQFF.

In this sample, this clonotype turned up a few times. V usage is TRBV6-4 and J usage is TRBJ2-1; 10 bases line up with TRBD2. V lost 5 bases, J lost 8 bases, and 6 bases stayed unmatched. This CDR3 contains 14 residues. Per the germline V gene, CDR1 is MRHNA and CDR2 is SNTAGT. CDR3 bases: TGTGCCAGCAGTAGCGGGAGGGCCACGGATGAGCAGTTCTTC. Residues: CASSSGRATDEQFF.

In this sample, this clonotype turned up a few times. V gene TRBV28 combines with J gene TRBJ2-2; a possible D gene is TRBD1 (6 bases). Germline lookup yields CDR1 MDHEN and CDR2 SYDVKM. The CDR3 has 13 amino acids. The V end lost 7 bases, the J end lost 2 bases, and 8 bases lay between the germline ends. The CDR3 loop is CASTGENTGELFF. The CDR3 DNA reads as TGTGCCAGCACAGGGGAAAACACCGGGGAGCTGTTTTTT.

This clonotype was seen only a few times. The gene calls are TRBV5-4 and TRBJ2-3, with D perhaps TRBD1 (6 bases). Germline V gives CDR1 SGHNT, CDR2 YYREEE (reference sequence). This CDR3 is 14 amino acids long. V was pared by 4 bases and J by 2 bases, with 11 bases between. The CDR3 DNA reads as TGTGCCAGCAGCAGTCGGGACAACACAGATACGCAGTATTTT. It is translated as CASSSRDNTDTQYF.

Regarding this clonotype: A much larger clone differs by one base, so this may be a read error. The J gene is TRBJ2-5, the V gene TRBV29-1; D is possibly TRBD1 or TRBD2 (5 bases each). This CDR3 comprises 13 residues. Trimming took off 6 bases at V and 2 bases at J, with 13 bases between the two ends. The germline V gene has CDR1 SQVTM and CDR2 ANQGSEA. In DNA form, the CDR3 reads TGCAGCGTCCGGGACCGTGTACAAGAGACCCAGTACTTC. It is translated as CSVRDRVQETQYF.

V usage is TRBV11-2 and J usage is TRBJ2-1; 9 bases agree with TRBD2. V was clipped by 0 bases and J by 5 bases; unmatched bases: 14. Germline CDR1 is SGHAT and CDR2 is FQNNGV. The CDR3 spans 19 residues. The CDR3 protein is CASSLDRVWREGVNNEQFF. As DNA, the CDR3 is TGTGCCAGCAGCTTAGATCGAGTTTGGCGGGAGGGGGTTAACAATGAGCAGTTCTTC. Complete variable domain (other parts from reference TRBV11-2 and TRBJ2-1): EAGVAQSPRYKIIEKRQSVAFWCNPISGHATLYWYQQILGQGPKLLIQFQNNGVVDDSQLPKDRFSAERLKGVDSTLKIQPAKLEDSAVYLCASSLDRVWREGVNNEQFFGPGTRLTVL.

This chain joins TRBV28 and TRBJ2-7, with D tentatively TRBD2 (5 bases). The CDR3 loop spans 11 amino acids. The ends were cut back, 8 bases at V and 7 bases at J, with 12 bases in the middle. Per the germline V gene, CDR1 is MDHEN and CDR2 is SYDVKM. The CDR3: CASLGSGEQYF. The CDR3 DNA reads TGTGCCAGCCTAGGGTCGGGGGAGCAGTACTTC.

The gene calls are TRBV20-1 and TRBJ2-3, with 10 bases lining up with TRBD2. V lost 6 bases and J lost 4; bases outside the gene matches: 10. The CDR3 has 15 amino acids. Germline loops: CDR1 DFQATT, CDR2 SNEGSKA (reference sequence). For the CDR3, the DNA is TGCAGTGCCCCCTTCCCCGGACTAGCGGCAGATACGCAGTATTTT. This encodes CSAPFPGLAADTQYF.

In this sample, this clonotype turned up many times. The rearrangement uses TRBV5-5 and TRBJ2-2, with 8 positions matching TRBD1. J was trimmed by 3 bases and V by 4 bases; bases with no gene match: 5. The CDR3 spans 15 residues. Germline loops: CDR1 SGHKS, CDR2 YYEKEE (reference sequence). CDR3 sequence (DNA): TGTGCCAGCAGCAGGACAGGGCTGGACACCGGGGAGCTGTTTTTT. Translation: CASSRTGLDTGELFF.

This clonotype was observed a handful of times. V gene TRBV20-1 combines with J gene TRBJ2-2; D not resolved. Trimming removed 1 base at V and 0 bases at J, with 9 bases between. This CDR3 has 15 residues. The V gene's germline CDR1 is DFQATT and CDR2 SNEGSKA (reference sequence). This CDR3 reads CSARAGTSNTGELFF. CDR3 nucleotide sequence: TGCAGTGCTAGAGCTGGTACGTCGAACACCGGGGAGCTGTTTTTT.

As DNA, the CDR3 is TGTGCCAGCAGCGTGGGGACAGGGGGTTTCACAGATACGCAGTATTTT. Amino acids: CASSVGTGGFTDTQYF. The V and J genes are TRBV11-2 and TRBJ2-3; TRBD1 matches 11 bases. This CDR3 comprises 16 residues. Germline V gene sequence: CDR1 SGHAT, CDR2 FQNNGV. Unmatched junction bases numbered 6, after V lost 5 bases and J lost 2 bases. The whole variable domain, filled in from reference TRBV11-2 and TRBJ2-3, reads EAGVAQSPRYKIIEKRQSVAFWCNPISGHATLYWYQQILGQGPKLLIQFQNNGVVDDSQLPKDRFSAERLKGVDSTLKIQPAKLEDSAVYLCASSVGTGGFTDTQYFGPGTRLTVL.

This clonotype has only a few counts. The chain is built from TRBV7-2 and TRBJ2-7; TRBD1 aligns across 11 bases. The V segment lost 3 bases and the J segment 4 bases; nucleotides outside the gene matches: 8. In germline, CDR1 is SGHTA, CDR2 FQGNSA. The CDR3 sequence is 16 residues long. CDR3 amino acids: CASSLQTGTGGYEQYF. The CDR3 DNA follows: TGTGCCAGCAGCTTGCAAACCGGGACAGGGGGGTACGAGCAGTACTTC.

This clonotype was observed a single time. The rearrangement joins TRBV6-1 to TRBJ1-6; the match to TRBD1 covers 9 bases. The germline gives CDR1 MNHNS, CDR2 SASEGT. J gave up 9 bases and V 8 bases, and 11 bases lay outside the gene matches. This CDR3 is built from 15 residues. The CDR3 loop is CASEDPGQGVSPLHF. CDR3 bases: TGTGCCAGCGAGGACCCGGGACAGGGTGTTTCACCCCTCCACTTT.